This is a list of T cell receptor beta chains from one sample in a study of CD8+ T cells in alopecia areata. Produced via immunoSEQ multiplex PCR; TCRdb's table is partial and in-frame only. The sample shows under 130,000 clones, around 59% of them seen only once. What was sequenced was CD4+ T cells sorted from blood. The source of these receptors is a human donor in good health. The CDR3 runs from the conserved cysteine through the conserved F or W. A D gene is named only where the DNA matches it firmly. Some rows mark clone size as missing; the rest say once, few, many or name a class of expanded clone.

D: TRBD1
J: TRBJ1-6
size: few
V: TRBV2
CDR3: CASRAQGSGSPLHF
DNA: TGTGCCAGCAGGGCACAGGGGAGCGGTTCACCCCTCCACTTT

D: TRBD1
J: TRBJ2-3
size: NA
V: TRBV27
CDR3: CASSYRFGTGSILGGTQYF
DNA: TGTGCCAGCAGTTACCGATTTGGGACAGGCTCAATTCTAGGGGGTACGCAGTATTTT

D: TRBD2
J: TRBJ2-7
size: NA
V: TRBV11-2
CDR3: CASSFGLAYEQYF
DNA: TGTGCCAGCAGCTTCGGACTAGCCTACGAGCAGTACTTC

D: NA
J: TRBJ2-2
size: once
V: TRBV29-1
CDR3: CSVRQDFGGGELFF
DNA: TGCAGCGTTCGACAGGATTTCGGGGGCGGGGAGCTGTTTTTT

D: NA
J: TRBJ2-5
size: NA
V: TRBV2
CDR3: CASSEDNGVAQYF
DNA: TGTGCCAGCAGTGAGGACAACGGGGTTGCCCAGTACTTC

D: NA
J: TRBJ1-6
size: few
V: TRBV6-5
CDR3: CASSYSHRSNSPLHF
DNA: TGTGCCAGCAGTTACTCGCACAGGTCCAATTCACCCCTCCACTTT

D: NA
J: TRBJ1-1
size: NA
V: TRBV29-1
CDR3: CSVTQGRSNTEAFF
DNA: TGCAGCGTCACTCAGGGACGCTCGAACACTGAAGCTTTCTTT

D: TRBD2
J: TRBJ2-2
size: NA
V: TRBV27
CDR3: CASSEGLAGGKTNTGELFF
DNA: TGTGCCAGCAGTGAGGGACTAGCGGGGGGCAAAACGAACACCGGGGAGCTGTTTTTT

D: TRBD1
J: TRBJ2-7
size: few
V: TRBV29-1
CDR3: CTLAGTGQYF
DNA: TGCACCCTGGCCGGGACAGGGCAGTACTTC

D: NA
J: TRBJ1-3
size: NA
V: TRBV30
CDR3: CAWSVTASGNTIYF
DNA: TGTGCCTGGAGTGTTACAGCCTCTGGAAACACCATATATTTT

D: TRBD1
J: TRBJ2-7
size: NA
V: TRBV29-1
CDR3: CSVRQGPEQYF
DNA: TGCAGCGTCCGACAGGGCCCCGAGCAGTACTTC

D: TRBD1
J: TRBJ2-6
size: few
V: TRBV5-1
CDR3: CASSGGTGASGANVLTF
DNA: TGCGCCAGCAGCGGCGGGACAGGGGCCTCTGGGGCCAACGTCCTGACTTTC

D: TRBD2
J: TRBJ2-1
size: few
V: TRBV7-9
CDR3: CASQGLAGGNQFF
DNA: TGTGCCAGCCAGGGACTAGCGGGGGGTAACCAGTTCTTC

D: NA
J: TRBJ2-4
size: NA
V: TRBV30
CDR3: CAWGDQAKNIQYF
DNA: TGTGCCTGGGGAGACCAGGCCAAAAACATTCAGTACTTC

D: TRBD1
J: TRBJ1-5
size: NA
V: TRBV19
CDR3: CASSFQRTGGSNQPQHF
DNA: TGTGCCAGTAGTTTTCAACGAACAGGGGGAAGCAATCAGCCCCAGCATTTT

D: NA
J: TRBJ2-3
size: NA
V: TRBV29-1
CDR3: CSGGRSMGTDTQYF
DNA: TGCAGCGGGGGGCGAAGTATGGGCACAGATACGCAGTATTTT

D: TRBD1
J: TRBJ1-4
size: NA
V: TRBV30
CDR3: CAWSVRDREFNEKLFF
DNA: TGTGCCTGGAGTGTAAGGGACAGGGAATTTAATGAAAAACTGTTTTTT

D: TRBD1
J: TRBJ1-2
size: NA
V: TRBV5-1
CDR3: CASSLTTGTGQGYTF
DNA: TGCGCCAGCAGCTTGACGACCGGGACAGGGCAAGGCTACACCTTC

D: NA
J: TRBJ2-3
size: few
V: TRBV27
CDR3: CASTSGLDTQYF
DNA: TGTGCCAGCACCTCCGGGCTAGATACGCAGTATTTT

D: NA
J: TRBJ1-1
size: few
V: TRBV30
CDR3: CAWSAGAGNTEAFF
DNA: TGTGCCTGGAGCGCGGGGGCAGGGAACACTGAAGCTTTCTTT

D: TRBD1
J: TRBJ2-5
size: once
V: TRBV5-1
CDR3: CASSLGPRGQETQYF
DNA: TGCGCCAGCAGCTTGGGACCCAGGGGGCAAGAGACCCAGTACTTC

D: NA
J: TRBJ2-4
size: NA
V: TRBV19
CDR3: CASSIRRDSIQYF
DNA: TGTGCCAGTAGTATCCGCCGGGACTCAATCCAGTACTTC